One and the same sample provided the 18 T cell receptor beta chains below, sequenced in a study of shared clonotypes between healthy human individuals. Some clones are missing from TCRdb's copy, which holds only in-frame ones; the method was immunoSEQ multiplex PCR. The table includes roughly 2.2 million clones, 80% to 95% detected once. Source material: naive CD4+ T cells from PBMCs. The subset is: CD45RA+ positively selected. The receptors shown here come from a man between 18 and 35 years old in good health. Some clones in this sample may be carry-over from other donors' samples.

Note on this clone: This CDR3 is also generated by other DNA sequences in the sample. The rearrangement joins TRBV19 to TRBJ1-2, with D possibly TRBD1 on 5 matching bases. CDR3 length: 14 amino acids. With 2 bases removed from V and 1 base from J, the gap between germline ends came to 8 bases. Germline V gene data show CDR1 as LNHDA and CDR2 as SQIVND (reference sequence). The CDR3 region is CASSIRDSNYGYTF. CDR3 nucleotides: TGTGCCAGTAGTATACGTGACAGTAACTATGGCTACACCTTC.

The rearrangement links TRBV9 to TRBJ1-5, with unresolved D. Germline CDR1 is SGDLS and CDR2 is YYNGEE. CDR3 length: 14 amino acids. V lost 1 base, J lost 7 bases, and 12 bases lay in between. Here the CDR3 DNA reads TGTGCCAGCAGCGTAAACCCGCTGGAACAGCCCCAGCATTTT. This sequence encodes CASSVNPLEQPQHF.

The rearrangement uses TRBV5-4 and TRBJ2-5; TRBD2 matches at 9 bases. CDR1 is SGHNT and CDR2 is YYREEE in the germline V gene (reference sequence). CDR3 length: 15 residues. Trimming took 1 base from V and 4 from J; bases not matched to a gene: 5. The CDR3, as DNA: TGTGCCAGCAGCTTGCCGTTAGCGGGAGTAGAGACCCAGTACTTC. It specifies CASSLPLAGVETQYF.

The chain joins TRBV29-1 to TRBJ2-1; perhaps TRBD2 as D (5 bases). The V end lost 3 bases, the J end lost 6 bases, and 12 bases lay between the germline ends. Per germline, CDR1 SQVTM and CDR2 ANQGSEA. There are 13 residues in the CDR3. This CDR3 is CSVEASMGNEQFF. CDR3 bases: TGCAGCGTTGAGGCTAGCATGGGCAATGAGCAGTTCTTC.

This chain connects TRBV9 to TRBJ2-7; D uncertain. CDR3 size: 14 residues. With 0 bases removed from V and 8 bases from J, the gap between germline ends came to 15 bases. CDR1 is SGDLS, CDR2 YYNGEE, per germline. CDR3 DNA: TGTGCCAGCAGCGTAGAGGAGTTCTTTGGGAAGCAGTACTTC. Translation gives CASSVEEFFGKQYF.

CDR3 sequence (DNA): TGTGCCAGCAGCTTAGCCTCGGGAACCACCGGGGAGCTGTTTTTT. Encoded protein: CASSLASGTTGELFF. The rearrangement joins TRBV7-9 to TRBJ2-2; D is perhaps TRBD2 (5 bases). The CDR3 is made up of 15 amino acids. Germline loops: CDR1 SEHNR, CDR2 FQNEAQ (reference sequence). Between the trimmed V and J ends, which lost 0 bases and 4 bases, there was a span of 9 bases.

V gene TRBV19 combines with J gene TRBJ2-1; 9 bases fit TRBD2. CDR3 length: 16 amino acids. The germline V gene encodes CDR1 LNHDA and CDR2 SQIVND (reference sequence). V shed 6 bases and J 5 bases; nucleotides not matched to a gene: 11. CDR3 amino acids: CASRVLAGENHNEQFF. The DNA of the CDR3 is TGTGCCAGTAGGGTACTAGCGGGTGAAAACCACAATGAGCAGTTCTTC.

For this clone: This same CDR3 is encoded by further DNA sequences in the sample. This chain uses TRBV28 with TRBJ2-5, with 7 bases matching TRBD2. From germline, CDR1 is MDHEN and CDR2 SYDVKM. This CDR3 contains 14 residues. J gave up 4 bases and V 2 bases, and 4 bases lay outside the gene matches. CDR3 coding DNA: TGTGCCAGCAGTTTAAGGGGAGGGCGAGAGACCCAGTACTTC. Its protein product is CASSLRGGRETQYF. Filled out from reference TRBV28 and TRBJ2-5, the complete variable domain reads DVKVTQSSRYLVKRTGEKVFLECVQDMDHENMFWYRQDPGLGLRLIYFSYDVKMKEKGDIPEGYSVSREKKERFSLILESASTNQTSMYLCASSLRGGRETQYFGPGTRLLVL.

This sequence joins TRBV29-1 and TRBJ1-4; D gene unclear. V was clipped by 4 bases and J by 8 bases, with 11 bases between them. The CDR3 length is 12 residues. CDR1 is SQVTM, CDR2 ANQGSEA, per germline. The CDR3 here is CSVVSGSEKLFF. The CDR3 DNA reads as TGCAGCGTTGTGTCCGGAAGCGAAAAACTGTTTTTT.

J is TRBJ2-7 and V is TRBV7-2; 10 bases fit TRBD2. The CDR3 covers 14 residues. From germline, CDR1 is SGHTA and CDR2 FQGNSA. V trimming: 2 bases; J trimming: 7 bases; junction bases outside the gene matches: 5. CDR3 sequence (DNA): TGTGCCAGCAGCTTAATACTAGCGGGATATGAGCAGTACTTC. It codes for CASSLILAGYEQYF.

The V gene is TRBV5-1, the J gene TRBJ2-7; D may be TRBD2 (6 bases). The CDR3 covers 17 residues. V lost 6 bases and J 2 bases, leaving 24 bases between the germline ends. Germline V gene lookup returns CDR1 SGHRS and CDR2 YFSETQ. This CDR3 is CASTRGSAADLPYEQYF. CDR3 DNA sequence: TGCGCCAGCACCCGGGGGTCTGCGGCGGATTTACCCTACGAGCAGTACTTC.

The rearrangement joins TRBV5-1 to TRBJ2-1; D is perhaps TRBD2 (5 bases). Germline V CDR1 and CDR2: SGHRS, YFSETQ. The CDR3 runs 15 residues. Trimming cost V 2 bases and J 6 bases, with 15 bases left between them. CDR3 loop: CASSFGRLAGNEQFF. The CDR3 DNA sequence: TGCGCCAGCAGCTTTGGGCGGCTGGCGGGCAATGAGCAGTTCTTC.

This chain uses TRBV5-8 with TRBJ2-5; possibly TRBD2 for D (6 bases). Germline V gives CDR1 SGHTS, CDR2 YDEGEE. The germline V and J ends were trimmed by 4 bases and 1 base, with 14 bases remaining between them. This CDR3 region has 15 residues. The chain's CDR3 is CASSRGASAQETQYF. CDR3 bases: TGTGCCAGCAGCCGAGGCGCTAGCGCCCAAGAGACCCAGTACTTC.

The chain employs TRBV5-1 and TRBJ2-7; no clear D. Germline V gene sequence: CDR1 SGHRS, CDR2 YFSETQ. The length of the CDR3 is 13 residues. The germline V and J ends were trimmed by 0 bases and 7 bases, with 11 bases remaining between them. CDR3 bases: TGCGCCAGCAGCTTGGATTTGGGGTTTGAGCAGTACTTC. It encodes CASSLDLGFEQYF.

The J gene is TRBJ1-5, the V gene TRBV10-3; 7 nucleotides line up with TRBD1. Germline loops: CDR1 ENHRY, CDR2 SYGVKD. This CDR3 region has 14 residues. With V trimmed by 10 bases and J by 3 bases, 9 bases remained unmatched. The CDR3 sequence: CASRGGRDNQPQHF. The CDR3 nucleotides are TGTGCCAGCAGGGGGGGTAGGGACAATCAGCCCCAGCATTTT.

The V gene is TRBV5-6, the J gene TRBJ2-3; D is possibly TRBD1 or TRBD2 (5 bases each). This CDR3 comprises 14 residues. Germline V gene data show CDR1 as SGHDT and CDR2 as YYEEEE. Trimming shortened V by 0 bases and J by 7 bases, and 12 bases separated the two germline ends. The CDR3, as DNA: TGTGCCAGCAGCTTGGGAGGGACCCCAAATACGCAGTATTTT. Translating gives CASSLGGTPNTQYF.

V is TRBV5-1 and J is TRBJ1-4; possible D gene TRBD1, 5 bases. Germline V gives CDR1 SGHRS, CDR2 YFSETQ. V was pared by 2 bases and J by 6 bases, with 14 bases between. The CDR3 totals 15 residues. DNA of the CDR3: TGCGCCAGCAGCTTAGCGGGCCAGGGCTATGAAAAACTGTTTTTT. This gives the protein CASSLAGQGYEKLFF.

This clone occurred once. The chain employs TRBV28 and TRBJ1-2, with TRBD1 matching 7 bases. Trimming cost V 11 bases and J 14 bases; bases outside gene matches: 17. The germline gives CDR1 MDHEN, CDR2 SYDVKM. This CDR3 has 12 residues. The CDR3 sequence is CAVKGRGMACTF. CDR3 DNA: TGTGCCGTGAAGGGCAGGGGGATGGCCTGTACCTTC.